The sequence of this TCR beta chain was determined in a study of T-cell reconstitution after alpha-beta-depleted transplantation in children (dated by TCRdb to the mid-2010s). With respect to the entire study: The study quantitatively tracked T-cell immune reconstitution after TCRalphabeta/CD19-depleted allogeneic hematopoietic cell transplantation in children using TCR repertoire profiling.

The library was prepared using PCR. This sample was sequenced with an Illumina HiSeq 2500. TCR libraries were prepared with molecular barcoding, using unique molecular identifiers to normalize TCRbeta repertoire quantification. Clones were called with MiXCR by TCRdb after fastp trimmed the public reads at Q25, and only in-frame beta chains were retained. Each CDR3 protein appears once, grouped with its most common genes and DNA. Counted in this sample were around 380,000 distinct CDR3 sequences; approximately 10% of them appeared once. Roughly 5% of the sample goes to the ten largest clones. Concerning this clonotype: The antigen this receptor binds is unknown. There are no base qualities to consult, and no much larger clone falls within one base.

The sample here was PBMCs from the stem cell graft donor, taken from the stem cell graft. The source of this sequence is a human donor who donated a stem cell graft to a child with acute myeloid leukemia.

The CDR3 has the sequence CSAMNRGLNTEAFF. The bases are TGCAGTGCCATGAACCGGGGGCTGAACACTGAAGCTTTCTTT. This chain is built from TRBV20-1 and TRBJ1-1, and perhaps TRBD1 as D gene, on 6 matching bases. The CDR1 and CDR2 encoded by the germline V gene (reference sequence) are DFQATT and SNEGSKA. The CDR3 measures 14 amino acids from cysteine to phenylalanine. Left in the record is the CDR3 DNA by itself, 42 bases read in frame from the first base. The germline ends are 14 bases apart after V is trimmed by 6 bases and J by 0 bases.